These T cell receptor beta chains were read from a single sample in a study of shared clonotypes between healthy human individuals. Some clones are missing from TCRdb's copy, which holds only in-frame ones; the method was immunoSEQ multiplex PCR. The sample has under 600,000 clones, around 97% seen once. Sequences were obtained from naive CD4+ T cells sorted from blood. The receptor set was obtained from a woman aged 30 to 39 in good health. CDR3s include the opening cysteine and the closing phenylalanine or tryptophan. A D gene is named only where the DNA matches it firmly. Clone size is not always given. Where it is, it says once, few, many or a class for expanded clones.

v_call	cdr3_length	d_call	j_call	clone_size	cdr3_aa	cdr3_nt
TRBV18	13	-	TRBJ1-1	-	CASSPSYGTEAFF	TGTGCCAGCTCACCCTCGTATGGCACTGAAGCTTTCTTT
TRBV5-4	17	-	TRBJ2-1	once	CASSKLASSEGNNEQFF	TGTGCCAGCAGTAAGCTTGCCTCTAGCGAGGGAAACAATGAGCAGTTCTTC
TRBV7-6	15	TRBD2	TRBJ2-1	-	CASSRNREGYNEQFF	TGTGCCAGCAGCCGCAATCGGGAGGGCTACAATGAGCAGTTCTTC
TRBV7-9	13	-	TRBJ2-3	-	CASSLAFPDTQYF	TGTGCCAGCAGCTTAGCCTTCCCAGATACGCAGTATTTT
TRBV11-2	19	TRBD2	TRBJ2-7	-	CASSSLAGGRLQGVYEQYF	TGTGCCAGCAGTTCGTTAGCGGGAGGCCGGTTGCAGGGGGTCTACGAGCAGTACTTC
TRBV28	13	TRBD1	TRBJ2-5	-	CASRAGGAETQYF	TGTGCCAGCAGAGCAGGGGGCGCGGAGACCCAGTACTTC
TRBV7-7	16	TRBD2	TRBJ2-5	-	CASSLRDGRAGETQYF	TGTGCCAGCAGCTTACGAGACGGGAGGGCCGGAGAGACCCAGTACTTC
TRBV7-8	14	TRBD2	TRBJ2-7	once	CATTPGLAYDEQYF	TGTGCCACCACACCTGGACTAGCATACGACGAGCAGTACTTC
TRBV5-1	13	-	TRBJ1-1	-	CASSLVVNTEAFF	TGCGCCAGCAGCTTGGTGGTAAACACTGAAGCTTTCTTT
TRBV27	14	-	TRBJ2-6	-	CASSPDSGANVLTF	TGTGCCAGCAGTCCCGACTCTGGGGCCAACGTCCTGACTTTC
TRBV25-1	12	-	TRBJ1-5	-	CASSEAGRPQHF	TGTGCCAGCAGTGAGGCCGGCCGGCCCCAGCATTTT
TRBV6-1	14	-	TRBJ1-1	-	CASSQDRLNTEAFF	TGTGCCAGCAGCCAGGACAGATTGAACACTGAAGCTTTCTTT
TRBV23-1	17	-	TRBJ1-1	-	CASSQSMGVTVAAEAFF	TGCGCCAGCAGTCAAAGTATGGGTGTTACGGTCGCCGCTGAAGCTTTCTTT
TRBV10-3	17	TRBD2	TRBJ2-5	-	CAISAGSGIVPQETQYF	TGTGCCATCAGTGCGGGTAGCGGGATAGTGCCACAAGAGACCCAGTACTTC
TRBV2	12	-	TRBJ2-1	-	CASRGTGNEQFF	TGTGCCAGCAGGGGGACGGGCAATGAGCAGTTCTTC
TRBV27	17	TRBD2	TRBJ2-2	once	CASSLGVGLAGTGELFF	TGTGCCAGCAGTTTAGGGGTTGGGCTAGCGGGCACCGGGGAGCTGTTTTTT
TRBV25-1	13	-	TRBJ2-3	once	CASSEWATDTQYF	TGTGCCAGCAGTGAATGGGCCACAGATACGCAGTATTTT
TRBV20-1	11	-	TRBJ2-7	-	CSASRDNEQYF	TGCAGTGCTAGCCGCGATAACGAGCAGTACTTC
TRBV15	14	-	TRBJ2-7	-	CATSRGATNYEQYF	TGTGCCACCAGCAGAGGGGCCACCAACTACGAGCAGTACTTC
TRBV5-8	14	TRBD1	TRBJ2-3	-	CASSPGQGWDTQYF	TGTGCCAGCAGCCCAGGACAGGGATGGGATACGCAGTATTTT
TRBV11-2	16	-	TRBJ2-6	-	CASSLVEGGGANVLTF	TGTGCCAGCAGCTTAGTAGAGGGCGGGGGGGCCAACGTCCTGACTTTC
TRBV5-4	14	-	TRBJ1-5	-	CASSFGGSNQPQHF	TGTGCCAGCAGCTTTGGCGGCAGCAATCAGCCCCAGCATTTT
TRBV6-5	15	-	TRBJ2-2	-	CASSYGRKNTGELFF	TGTGCCAGCAGTTACGGGCGGAAAAACACCGGGGAGCTGTTTTTT
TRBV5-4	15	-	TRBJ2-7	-	CASSFPGASRHEQYF	TGTGCCAGCAGCTTCCCGGGAGCGTCTCGCCACGAGCAGTACTTC
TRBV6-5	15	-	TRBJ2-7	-	CASSYSRGSVYEQYF	TGTGCCAGCAGTTACTCCAGGGGAAGCGTCTACGAGCAGTACTTC
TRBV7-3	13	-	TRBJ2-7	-	CASSLNTGYEQYF	TGTGCCAGCAGCTTAAATACTGGGTACGAGCAGTACTTC
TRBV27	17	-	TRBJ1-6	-	CASSLGVRSSYNSPLHF	TGTGCCAGCAGTTTAGGAGTCAGGAGCTCCTATAATTCACCCCTCCACTTT
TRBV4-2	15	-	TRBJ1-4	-	CASSQGKGTNEKLFF	TGTGCCAGCAGCCAGGGGAAGGGGACTAATGAAAAACTGTTTTTT
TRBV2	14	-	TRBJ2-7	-	CASRGGRESYEQYF	TGTGCCAGCAGAGGGGGGCGGGAGAGTTACGAGCAGTACTTC
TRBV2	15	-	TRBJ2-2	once	CASSDGQANTGELFF	TGTGCCAGCAGTGACGGCCAGGCGAACACCGGGGAGCTGTTTTTT
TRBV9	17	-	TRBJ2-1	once	CASSGAGPQGQYNEQFF	TGTGCCAGCAGCGGGGCGGGACCCCAGGGACAGTACAATGAGCAGTTCTTC